What follows is one T cell receptor (beta chain) and its context. Its antigen is unknown. The data were taken from a study of T cells in Graves' hyperthyroidism and ophthalmopathy. Study results and limitations: By a 13 V-J model, ophthalmopathy was set apart from stable hyperthyroidism. In the blood, most expanded thyroid clonotypes above 0.001 appeared as well. Ophthalmopathy prediction by the model preceded onset by a median roughly 6 months.

Germline V gene data show CDR1 as LNHNV and CDR2 as YYDKDF (reference sequence). The CDR3 spans 16 residues. V lost 0 bases to trimming and J lost 2 bases; unmatched junction nucleotides: 5. Patients were aged 18 to 65, had disease duration under 2 months, and had newly diagnosed hyperthyroidism. There were TCR beta CDR3 regions amplified from RNA transcripts. Researchers ran a first-round RT-PCR on the TCR CDR3 using the HTBI primer set. TCRdb itself ran the multiplex PCR reads through MiXCR, one entry per CDR3 protein. The sample lists more than 300,000 distinct CDR3 sequences, about 15% occurring once.

The chain is built from TRBV15 and TRBJ1-2; 8 positions agree with TRBD1. This receptor was identified in a woman under 40 with Graves' hyperthyroidism. The source material was blood. DNA of the CDR3: TGTGCCACCAGCAGAGACTGGACAGGGAGCAACTATGGCTACACCTTC. This translates into CATSRDWTGSNYGYTF.